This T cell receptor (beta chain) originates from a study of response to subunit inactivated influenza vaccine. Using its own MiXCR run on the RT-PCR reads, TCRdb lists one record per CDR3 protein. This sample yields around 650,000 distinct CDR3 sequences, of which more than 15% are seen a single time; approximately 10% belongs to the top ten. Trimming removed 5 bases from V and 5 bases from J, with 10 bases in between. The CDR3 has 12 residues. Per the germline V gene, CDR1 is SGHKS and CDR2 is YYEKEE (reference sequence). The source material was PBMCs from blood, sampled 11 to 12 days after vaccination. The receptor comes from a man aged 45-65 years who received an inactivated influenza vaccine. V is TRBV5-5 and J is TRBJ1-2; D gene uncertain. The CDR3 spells CASSERDYGYTF. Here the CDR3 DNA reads TGTGCCAGCAGTGAGAGGGATTATGGCTACACCTTC.